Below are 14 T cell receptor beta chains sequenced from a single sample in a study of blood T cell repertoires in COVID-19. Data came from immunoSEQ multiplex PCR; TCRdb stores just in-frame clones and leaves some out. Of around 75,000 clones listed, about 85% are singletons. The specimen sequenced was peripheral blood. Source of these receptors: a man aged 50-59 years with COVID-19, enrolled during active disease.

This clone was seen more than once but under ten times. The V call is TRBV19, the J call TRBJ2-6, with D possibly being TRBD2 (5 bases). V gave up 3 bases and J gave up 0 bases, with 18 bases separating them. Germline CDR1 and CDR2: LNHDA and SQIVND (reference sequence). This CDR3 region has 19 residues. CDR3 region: CASSMGRGLLFSGANVLTF. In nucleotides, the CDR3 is TGTGCCAGTAGTATGGGTCGAGGGCTCCTTTTCTCTGGGGCCAACGTCCTGACTTTC.

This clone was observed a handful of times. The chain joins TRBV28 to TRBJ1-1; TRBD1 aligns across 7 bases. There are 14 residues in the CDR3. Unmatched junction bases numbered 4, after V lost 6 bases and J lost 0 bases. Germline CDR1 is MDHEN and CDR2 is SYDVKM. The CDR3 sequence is CASSYRGMNTEAFF. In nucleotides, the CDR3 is TGTGCCAGCAGCTACAGGGGTATGAACACTGAAGCTTTCTTT.

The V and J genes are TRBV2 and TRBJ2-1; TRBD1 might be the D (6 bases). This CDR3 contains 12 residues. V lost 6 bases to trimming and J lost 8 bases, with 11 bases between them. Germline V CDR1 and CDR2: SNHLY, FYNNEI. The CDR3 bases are TGTGCCAGCAGACAGGGTAGCGATGAGCAGTTCTTC. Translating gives CASRQGSDEQFF.

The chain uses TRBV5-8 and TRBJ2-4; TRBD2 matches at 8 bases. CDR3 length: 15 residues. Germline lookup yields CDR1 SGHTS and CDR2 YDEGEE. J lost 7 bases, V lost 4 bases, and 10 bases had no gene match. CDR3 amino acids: CASSHRGLDLNIQYF. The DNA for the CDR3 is TGTGCCAGCAGCCATCGGGGACTAGATTTGAACATTCAGTACTTC.

Here the CDR3 DNA reads TGTGCCAGCAGCTCAACCCCCAGCGGGGCAAGCTCCTACAATGAGCAGTTCTTC. Translating gives CASSSTPSGASSYNEQFF. This chain connects TRBV13 to TRBJ2-1, with 7 bases identical to TRBD2. The junction had 12 bases not matched to a gene; V was cut back by 4 bases and J by 0 bases. The CDR3 covers 18 residues. Germline V gene sequence: CDR1 PRHDT, CDR2 FYEKMQ (reference sequence).

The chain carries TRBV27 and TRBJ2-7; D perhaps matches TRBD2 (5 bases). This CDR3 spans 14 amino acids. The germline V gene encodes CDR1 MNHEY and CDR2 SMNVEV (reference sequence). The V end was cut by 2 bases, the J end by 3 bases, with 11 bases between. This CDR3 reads CASSLKASSYEQYF. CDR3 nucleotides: TGTGCCAGCAGTTTAAAGGCTAGCAGCTACGAGCAGTACTTC.

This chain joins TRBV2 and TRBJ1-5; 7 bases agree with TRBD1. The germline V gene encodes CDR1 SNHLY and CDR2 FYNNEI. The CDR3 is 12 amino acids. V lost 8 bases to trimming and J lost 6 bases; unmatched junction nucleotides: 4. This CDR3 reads CASQGVIQPQHF. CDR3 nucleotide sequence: TGTGCCAGCCAGGGGGTCATTCAGCCCCAGCATTTT.

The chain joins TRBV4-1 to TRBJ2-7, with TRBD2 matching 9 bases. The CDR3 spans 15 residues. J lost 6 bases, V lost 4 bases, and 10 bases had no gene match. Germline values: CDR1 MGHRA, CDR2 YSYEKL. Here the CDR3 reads CASSPSAGGGREQYF. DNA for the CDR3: TGCGCCAGCAGCCCCTCTGCGGGAGGGGGTCGCGAGCAGTACTTC.

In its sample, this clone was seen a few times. CDR3 DNA sequence: TGTGCCAGCAGCCGGCAGGGGGCTTCCTACGAGCAGTACTTC. Translating it yields CASSRQGASYEQYF. The rearrangement joins TRBV5-5 to TRBJ2-7; TRBD1 matches 8 bases. Losses at the gene ends were 4 bases for V and 1 base for J; bases not matched to a gene: 4. The CDR3 spans 14 residues. The germline V gene encodes CDR1 SGHKS and CDR2 YYEKEE (reference sequence).

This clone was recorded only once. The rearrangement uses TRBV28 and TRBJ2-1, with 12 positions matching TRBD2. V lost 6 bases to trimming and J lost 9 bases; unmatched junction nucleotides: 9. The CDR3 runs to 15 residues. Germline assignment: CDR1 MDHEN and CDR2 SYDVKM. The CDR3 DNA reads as TGTGCCAGCAGCCGCCGACTAGCGGGAGTGGGTGAGCAGTTCTTC. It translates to CASSRRLAGVGEQFF.

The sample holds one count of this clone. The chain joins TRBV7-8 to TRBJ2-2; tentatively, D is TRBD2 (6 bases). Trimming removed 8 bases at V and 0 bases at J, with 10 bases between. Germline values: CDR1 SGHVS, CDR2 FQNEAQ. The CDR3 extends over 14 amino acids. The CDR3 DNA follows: TGTGCCAGCCAGCGGGTTCCGAACACCGGGGAGCTGTTTTTT. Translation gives CASQRVPNTGELFF.

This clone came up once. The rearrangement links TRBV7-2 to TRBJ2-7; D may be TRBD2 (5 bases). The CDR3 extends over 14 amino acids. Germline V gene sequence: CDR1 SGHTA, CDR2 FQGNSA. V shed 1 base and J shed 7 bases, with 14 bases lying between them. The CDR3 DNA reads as TGTGCCAGCAGCTTAGACCGCGGGCTGGGGGAGCAGTACTTC. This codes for CASSLDRGLGEQYF.

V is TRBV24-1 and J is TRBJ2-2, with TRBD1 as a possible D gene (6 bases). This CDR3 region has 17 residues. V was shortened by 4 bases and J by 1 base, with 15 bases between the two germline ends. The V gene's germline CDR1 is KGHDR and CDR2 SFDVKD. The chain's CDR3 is CATSDPLGALNTGELFF. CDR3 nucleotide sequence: TGTGCCACCAGTGACCCGCTGGGGGCCTTGAACACCGGGGAGCTGTTTTTT.

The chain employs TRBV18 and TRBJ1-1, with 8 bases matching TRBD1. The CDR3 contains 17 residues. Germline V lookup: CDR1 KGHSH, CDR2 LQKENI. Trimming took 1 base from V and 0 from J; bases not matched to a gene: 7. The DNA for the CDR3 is TGTGCCAGCTCACCACTCCAGGGGGCCCGCATGAACACTGAAGCTTTCTTT. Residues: CASSPLQGARMNTEAFF.